These T cell receptor beta chains were read from a single sample in a study of human T cells and chemical hapten exposure. TCRdb redid the calling of the reads with MiXCR, one entry per CDR3 protein. The table includes about 120,000 distinct CDR3 sequences, less than 10% detected once. The sample comprised whole blood. The receptors were sampled from a human donor in good health. Some clones in this sample may be carry-over from other donors' samples. Both conserved end residues are trimmed from each CDR3.

V	J	CDR3
TRBV5-1	TRBJ2-3	ASSLAQGRDTQY
TRBV4-2	TRBJ2-7	ASSQGLDRGEQY
TRBV5-1	TRBJ1-5	ASSPTGSQPQH
TRBV27	TRBJ2-3	ASSSGFSTDTQY
TRBV2	TRBJ2-5	ASSENGGRETQY
TRBV20-1	TRBJ2-7	SARDRDAFTYEQY
TRBV29-1	TRBJ2-1	SVEDTTNSYNEQF
TRBV27	TRBJ1-6	ASSLSADNSPLH
TRBV10-3	TRBJ2-1	AIGTGYNEQF
TRBV20-1	TRBJ1-2	SARDRSASNYGYT
TRBV7-9	TRBJ1-5	ASSSGGPNQPQH
TRBV20-1	TRBJ1-5	SAYEPGSNQPQH